The 2 T cell receptor beta chains below come from one sample, sequenced in a study of T cells in Graves' hyperthyroidism and ophthalmopathy. RNA transcripts provided the source from which TCR beta CDR3 regions were amplified. During a first-round RT-PCR of the TCR CDR3, the HTBI primer set was used. MiXCR, run by TCRdb on the multiplex PCR reads, gives a single entry per CDR3 protein. Of 470,000 or so distinct CDR3 sequences in the sample, roughly 20% were seen once. The sample was blood. The source of these receptors is a man younger than 30 with Graves' hyperthyroidism.

This clonotype was picked up many times. This chain joins TRBV4-1 and TRBJ1-2; maybe TRBD1 (6 bases). The CDR3 length is 16 residues. The V and J ends lost 0 bases and 2 bases respectively, with 13 bases between them. Per the germline V gene, CDR1 is MGHRA and CDR2 is YSYEKL. CDR3 sequence: CASSQEEVGQNYGYTF. The CDR3 DNA sequence: TGCGCCAGCAGCCAAGAAGAGGTTGGACAGAACTATGGCTACACCTTC.

This clonotype came up a few times. The chain uses TRBV19 and TRBJ2-7; no reliable D call. In germline, CDR1 is LNHDA, CDR2 SQIVND (reference sequence). The V and J ends lost 5 bases and 0 bases respectively, with 11 bases between them. The CDR3 runs 14 residues. Here the CDR3 reads CASSLDGHSYEQYF. The DNA for the CDR3 is TGTGCCAGTAGTCTCGACGGGCACTCCTACGAGCAGTACTTC.